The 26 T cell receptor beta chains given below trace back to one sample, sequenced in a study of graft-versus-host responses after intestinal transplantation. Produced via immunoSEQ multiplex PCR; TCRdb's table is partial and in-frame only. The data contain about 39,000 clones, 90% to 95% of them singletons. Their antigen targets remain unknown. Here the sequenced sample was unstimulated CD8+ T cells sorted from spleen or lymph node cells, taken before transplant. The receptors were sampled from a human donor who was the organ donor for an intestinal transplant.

The CDR3 is CASSYGAWGGNTEAFF. For the CDR3, the DNA is TGTGCCAGCAGTTACGGAGCCTGGGGTGGGAACACTGAAGCTTTCTTT. This chain connects TRBV6-5 to TRBJ1-1; D ambiguous. The CDR3 extends over 16 amino acids. Germline CDR1 reads MNHEY; CDR2 reads SVGAGI. V lost 2 bases, J lost 1 base, and 14 bases lay in between.

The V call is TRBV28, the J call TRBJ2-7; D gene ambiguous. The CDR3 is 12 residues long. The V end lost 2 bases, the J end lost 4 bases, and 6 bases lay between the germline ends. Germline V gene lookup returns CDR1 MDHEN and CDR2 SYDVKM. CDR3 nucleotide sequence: TGTGCCAGCAGTTTAGGTCGTTACGAGCAGTACTTC. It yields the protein CASSLGRYEQYF.

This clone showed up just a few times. The CDR3 is CASSQTGTDYNEQFF. The DNA for the CDR3 is TGTGCCAGCAGCCAGACCGGGACGGACTACAATGAGCAGTTCTTC. J is TRBJ2-1 and V is TRBV6-6, with D perhaps TRBD1 or TRBD2 (5 bases each). Between the trimmed V and J ends, which lost 6 bases and 3 bases, there was a span of 15 bases. Germline CDR1 and CDR2: MNHNY and SVGAGI (reference sequence). The CDR3 is 15 residues long.

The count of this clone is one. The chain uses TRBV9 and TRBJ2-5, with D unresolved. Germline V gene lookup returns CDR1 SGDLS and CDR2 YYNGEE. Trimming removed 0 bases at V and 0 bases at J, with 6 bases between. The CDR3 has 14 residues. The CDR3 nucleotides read TGTGCCAGCAGCGTAGCTAACTACCAAGAGACCCAGTACTTC. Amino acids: CASSVANYQETQYF.

CDR3 region: CASSRRGGLSTGELFF. CDR3 sequence (DNA): TGTGCCAGCAGCCGGAGGGGGGGCCTAAGCACCGGGGAGCTGTTTTTT. This chain uses TRBV11-2 with TRBJ2-2, with D perhaps TRBD2 (7 bases). V shed 5 bases and J shed 4 bases, with 17 bases lying between them. CDR1 SGHAT and CDR2 FQNNGV come from the germline V gene. The length of the CDR3 is 16 residues.

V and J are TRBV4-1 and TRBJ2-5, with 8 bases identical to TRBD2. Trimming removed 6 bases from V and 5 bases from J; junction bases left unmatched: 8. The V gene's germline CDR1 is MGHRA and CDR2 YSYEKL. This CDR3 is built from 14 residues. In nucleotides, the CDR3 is TGCGCCAGCAGGGACTTAGCGGGGAACGAGACCCAGTACTTC. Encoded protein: CASRDLAGNETQYF.

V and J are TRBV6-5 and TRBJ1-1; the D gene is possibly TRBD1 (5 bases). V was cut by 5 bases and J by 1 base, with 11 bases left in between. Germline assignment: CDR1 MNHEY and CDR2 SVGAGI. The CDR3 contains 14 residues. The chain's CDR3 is CASSTDTANTEAFF. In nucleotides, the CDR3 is TGTGCCAGCAGTACGGACACGGCGAACACTGAAGCTTTCTTT.

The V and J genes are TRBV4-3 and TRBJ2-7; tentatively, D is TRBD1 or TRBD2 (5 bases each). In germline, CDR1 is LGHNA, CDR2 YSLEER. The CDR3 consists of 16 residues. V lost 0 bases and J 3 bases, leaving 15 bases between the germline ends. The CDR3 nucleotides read TGCGCCAGCAGCCAAGATTTGACAGACTACCACTACGAGCAGTACTTC. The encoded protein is CASSQDLTDYHYEQYF.

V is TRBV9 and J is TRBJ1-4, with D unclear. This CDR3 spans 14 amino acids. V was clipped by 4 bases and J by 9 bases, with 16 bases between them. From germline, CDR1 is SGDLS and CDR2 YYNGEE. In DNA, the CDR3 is TGTGCCAGCAGCCCCCCGGGTCGGGAGAAAAAACTGTTTTTT. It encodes CASSPPGREKKLFF. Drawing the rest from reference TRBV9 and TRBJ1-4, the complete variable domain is DSGVTQTPKHLITATGQRVTLRCSPRSGDLSVYWYQQSLDQGLQFLIQYYNGEERAKGNILERFSAQQFPDLHSELNLSSLELGDSALYFCASSPPGREKKLFFGSGTQLSVL.

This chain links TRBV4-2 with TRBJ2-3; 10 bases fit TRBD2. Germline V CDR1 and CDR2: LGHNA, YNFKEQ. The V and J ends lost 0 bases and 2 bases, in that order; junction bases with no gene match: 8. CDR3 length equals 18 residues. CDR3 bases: TGTGCCAGCAGCCAAGATGGTATTAGCGGGGGGATCACAGATACGCAGTATTTT. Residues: CASSQDGISGGITDTQYF.

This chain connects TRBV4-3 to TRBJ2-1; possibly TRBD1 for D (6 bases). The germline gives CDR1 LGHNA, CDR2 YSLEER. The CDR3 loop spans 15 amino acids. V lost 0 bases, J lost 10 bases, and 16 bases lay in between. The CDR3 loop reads CASSQDGGGGGEQFF. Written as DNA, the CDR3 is TGCGCCAGCAGCCAAGATGGGGGCGGCGGCGGGGAGCAGTTCTTC.

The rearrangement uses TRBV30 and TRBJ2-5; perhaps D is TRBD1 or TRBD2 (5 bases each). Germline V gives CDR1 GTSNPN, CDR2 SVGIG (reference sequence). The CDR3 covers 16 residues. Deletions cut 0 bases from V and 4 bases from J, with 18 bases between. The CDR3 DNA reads TGTGCCTGGAGTGTAGGGGAGCCAGGCCTCGGAGAGACCCAGTACTTC. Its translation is CAWSVGEPGLGETQYF.

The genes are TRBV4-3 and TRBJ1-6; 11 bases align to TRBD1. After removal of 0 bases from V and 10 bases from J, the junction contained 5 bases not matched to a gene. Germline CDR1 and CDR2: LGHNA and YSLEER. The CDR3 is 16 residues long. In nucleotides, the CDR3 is TGCGCCAGCAGCCAAGACGGGGACAGGGGGGTCTCACCCCTCCACTTT. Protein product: CASSQDGDRGVSPLHF.

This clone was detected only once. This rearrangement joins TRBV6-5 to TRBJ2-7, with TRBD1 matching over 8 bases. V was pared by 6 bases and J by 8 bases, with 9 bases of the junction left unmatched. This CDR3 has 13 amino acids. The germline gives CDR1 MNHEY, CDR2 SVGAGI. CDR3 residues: CASSQGALYQQYF. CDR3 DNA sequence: TGTGCCAGCAGCCAGGGGGCACTCTATCAGCAGTACTTC.

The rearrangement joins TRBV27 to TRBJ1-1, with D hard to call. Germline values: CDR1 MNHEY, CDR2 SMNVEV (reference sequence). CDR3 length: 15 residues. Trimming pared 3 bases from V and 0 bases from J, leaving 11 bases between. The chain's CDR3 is CASSFLGSLNTEAFF. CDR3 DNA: TGTGCCAGCAGTTTTTTAGGGTCGTTGAACACTGAAGCTTTCTTT.

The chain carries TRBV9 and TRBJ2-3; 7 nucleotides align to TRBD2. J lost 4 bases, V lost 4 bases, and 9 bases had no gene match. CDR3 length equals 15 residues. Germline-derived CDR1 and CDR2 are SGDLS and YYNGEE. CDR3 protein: CASSPGEGAPDTQYF. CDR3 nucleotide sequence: TGTGCCAGCAGCCCCGGGGAGGGAGCGCCAGATACGCAGTATTTT.

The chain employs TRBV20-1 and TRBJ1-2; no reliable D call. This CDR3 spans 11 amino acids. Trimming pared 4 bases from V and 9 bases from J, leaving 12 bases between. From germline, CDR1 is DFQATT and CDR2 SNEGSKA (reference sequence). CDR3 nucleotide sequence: TGCAGTGCTACCGGAACGGGTCGCTACACCTTC. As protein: CSATGTGRYTF.

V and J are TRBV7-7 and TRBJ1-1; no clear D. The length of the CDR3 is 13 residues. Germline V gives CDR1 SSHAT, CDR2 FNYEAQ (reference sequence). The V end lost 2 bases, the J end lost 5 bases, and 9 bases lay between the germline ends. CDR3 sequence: CASSLNRGTEAFF. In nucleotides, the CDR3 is TGTGCCAGCAGCTTAAATCGGGGAACTGAAGCTTTCTTT.

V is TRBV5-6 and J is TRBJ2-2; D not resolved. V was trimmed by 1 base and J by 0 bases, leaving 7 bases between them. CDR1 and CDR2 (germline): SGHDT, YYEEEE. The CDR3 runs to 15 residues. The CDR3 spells CASSLFVSNTGELFF. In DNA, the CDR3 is TGTGCCAGCAGCTTGTTCGTCTCGAACACCGGGGAGCTGTTTTTT.

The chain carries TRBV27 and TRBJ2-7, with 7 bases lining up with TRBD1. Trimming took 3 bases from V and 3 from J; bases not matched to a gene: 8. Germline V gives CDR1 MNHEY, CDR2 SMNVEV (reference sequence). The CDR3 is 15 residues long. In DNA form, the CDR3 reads TGTGCCAGCAGTTTGCAGGGGGAAGGGAGCTACGAGCAGTACTTC. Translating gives CASSLQGEGSYEQYF.

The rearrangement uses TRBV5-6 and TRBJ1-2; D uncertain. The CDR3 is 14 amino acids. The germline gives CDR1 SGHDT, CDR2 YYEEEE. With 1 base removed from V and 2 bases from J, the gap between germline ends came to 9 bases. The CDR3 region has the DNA TGTGCCAGCAGCTTGCCCATGGAGAACTATGGCTACACCTTC. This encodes CASSLPMENYGYTF.

The CDR3 DNA follows: TGTGCCAGCAGCTTAGCGGCCCAGGGGCTCTACGAGCAGTACTTC. Its translation is CASSLAAQGLYEQYF. V usage is TRBV7-9 and J usage is TRBJ2-7, with D perhaps matching TRBD1 (6 bases). Trimming cost V 0 bases and J 3 bases, with 12 bases left between them. The CDR3 covers 15 residues. Looked up from germline, CDR1 is SEHNR and CDR2 is FQNEAQ (reference sequence). Full variable domain (remainder filled in from reference TRBV7-9 and TRBJ2-7): DTGVSQNPRHKITKRGQNVTFRCDPISEHNRLYWYRQTLGQGPEFLTYFQNEAQLEKSRLLSDRFSAERPKGSFSTLEIQRTEQGDSAMYLCASSLAAQGLYEQYFGPGTRLTVT.

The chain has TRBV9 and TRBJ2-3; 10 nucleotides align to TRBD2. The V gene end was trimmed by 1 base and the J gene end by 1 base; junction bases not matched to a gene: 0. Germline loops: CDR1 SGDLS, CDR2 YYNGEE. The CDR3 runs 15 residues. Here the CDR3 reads CASSVLAGGTDTQYF. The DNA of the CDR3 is TGTGCCAGCAGCGTACTAGCGGGGGGCACAGATACGCAGTATTTT.

The CDR3 nucleotides read TGCGCCAGCAGCCAAGATGGGCCCCTCGAAAGGGAGCTGTTTTTT. This codes for CASSQDGPLERELFF. This chain links TRBV4-3 with TRBJ2-2; the D is unclear. V was clipped by 0 bases and J by 9 bases, with 14 bases between them. The germline V gene has CDR1 LGHNA and CDR2 YSLEER. The CDR3 is 15 residues long.

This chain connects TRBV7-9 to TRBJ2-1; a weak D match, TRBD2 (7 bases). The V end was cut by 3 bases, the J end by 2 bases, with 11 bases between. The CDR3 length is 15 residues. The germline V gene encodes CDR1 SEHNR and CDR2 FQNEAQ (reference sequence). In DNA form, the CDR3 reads TGTGCCAGCAGCTTCGGGGGGCTCCCCTACAATGAGCAGTTCTTC. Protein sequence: CASSFGGLPYNEQFF.

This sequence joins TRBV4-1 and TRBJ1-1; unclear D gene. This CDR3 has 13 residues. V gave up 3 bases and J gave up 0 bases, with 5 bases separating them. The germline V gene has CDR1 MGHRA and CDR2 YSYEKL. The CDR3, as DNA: TGCGCCAGCAGCCAGTTAGTGAACACTGAAGCTTTCTTT. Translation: CASSQLVNTEAFF.